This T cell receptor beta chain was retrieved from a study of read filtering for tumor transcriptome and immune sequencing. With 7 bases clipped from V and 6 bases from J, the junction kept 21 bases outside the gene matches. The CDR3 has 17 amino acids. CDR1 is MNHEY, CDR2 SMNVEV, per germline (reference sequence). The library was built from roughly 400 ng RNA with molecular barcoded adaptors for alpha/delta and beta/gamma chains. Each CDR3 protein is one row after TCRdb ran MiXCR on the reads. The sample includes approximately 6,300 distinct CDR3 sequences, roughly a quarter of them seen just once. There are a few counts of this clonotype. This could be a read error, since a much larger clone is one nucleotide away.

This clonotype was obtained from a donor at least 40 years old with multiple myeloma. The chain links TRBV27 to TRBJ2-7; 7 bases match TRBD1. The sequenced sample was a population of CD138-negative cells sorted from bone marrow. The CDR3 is CASTLRPPAGGASEQYF. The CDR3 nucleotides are TGTGCCAGCACTCTGCGACCCCCAGCAGGGGGAGCCTCCGAGCAGTACTTC.